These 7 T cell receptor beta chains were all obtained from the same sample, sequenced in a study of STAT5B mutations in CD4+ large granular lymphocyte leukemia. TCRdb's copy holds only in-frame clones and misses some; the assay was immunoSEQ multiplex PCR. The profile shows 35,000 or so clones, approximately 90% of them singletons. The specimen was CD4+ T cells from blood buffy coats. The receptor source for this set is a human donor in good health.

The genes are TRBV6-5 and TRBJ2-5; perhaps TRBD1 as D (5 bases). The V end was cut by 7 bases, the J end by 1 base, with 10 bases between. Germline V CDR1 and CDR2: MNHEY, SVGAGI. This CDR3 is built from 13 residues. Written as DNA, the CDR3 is TGTGCCAGCAAGAGGCAGGGCCAAGAGACCCAGTACTTC. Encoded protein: CASKRQGQETQYF.

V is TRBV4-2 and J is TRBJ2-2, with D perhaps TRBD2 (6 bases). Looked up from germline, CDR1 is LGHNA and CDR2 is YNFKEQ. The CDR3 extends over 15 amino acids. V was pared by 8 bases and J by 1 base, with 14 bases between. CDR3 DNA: TGTGCCAGCCAGCCATTGGGGGGGAACACCGGGGAGCTGTTTTTT. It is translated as CASQPLGGNTGELFF.

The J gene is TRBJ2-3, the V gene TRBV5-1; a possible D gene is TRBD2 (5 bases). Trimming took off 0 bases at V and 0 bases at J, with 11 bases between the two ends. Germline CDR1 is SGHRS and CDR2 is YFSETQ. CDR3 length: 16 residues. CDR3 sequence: CASSLESGGSTDTQYF. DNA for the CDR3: TGCGCCAGCAGCTTGGAGAGTGGCGGGAGCACAGATACGCAGTATTTT.

As DNA, the CDR3 is TGTGCCAGCAGTGAAACGCCAGGGGCGACCTACGAGCAGTACTTC. Translated, it gives CASSETPGATYEQYF. The chain carries TRBV2 and TRBJ2-7, with a weak D call TRBD1 (6 bases). The germline V gene encodes CDR1 SNHLY and CDR2 FYNNEI. Trimming pared 2 bases from V and 2 bases from J, leaving 13 bases between. The CDR3 spans 15 residues. The full variable domain, in which reference TRBV2 and TRBJ2-7 provide the parts outside the CDR3, is EPEVTQTPSHQVTQMGQEVILRCVPISNHLYFYWYRQILGQKVEFLVSFYNNEISEKSEIFDDQFSVERPDGSNFTLKIRSTKLEDSAMYFCASSETPGATYEQYFGPGTRLTVT.

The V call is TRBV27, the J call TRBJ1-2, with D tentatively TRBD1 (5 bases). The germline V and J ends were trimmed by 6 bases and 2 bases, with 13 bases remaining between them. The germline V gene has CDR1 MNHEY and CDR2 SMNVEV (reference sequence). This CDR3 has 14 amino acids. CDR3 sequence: CASSQGRGNYGYTF. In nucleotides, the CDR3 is TGTGCCAGCAGCCAGGGACGGGGAAACTATGGCTACACCTTC.

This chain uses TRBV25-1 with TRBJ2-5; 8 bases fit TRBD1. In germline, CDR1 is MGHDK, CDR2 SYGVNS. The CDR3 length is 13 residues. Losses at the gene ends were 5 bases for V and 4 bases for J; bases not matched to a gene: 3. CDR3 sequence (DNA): TGTGCCAGCAGTCTGACAGGGGTAGAGACCCAGTACTTC. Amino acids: CASSLTGVETQYF. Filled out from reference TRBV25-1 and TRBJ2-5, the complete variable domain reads EADIYQTPRYLVIGTGKKITLECSQTMGHDKMYWYQQDPGMELHLIHYSYGVNSTEKGDLSSESTVSRIRTEHFPLTLESARPSHTSQYLCASSLTGVETQYFGPGTRLLVL.

The DNA for the CDR3 is TGCGCCAGCAACCCAGGAGGCCGGGGAGATACGCAGTATTTT. It encodes CASNPGGRGDTQYF. V and J are TRBV10-1 and TRBJ2-3; maybe TRBD2 (5 bases). V lost 7 bases, J lost 5 bases, and 16 bases lay in between. The CDR3 contains 14 residues. The germline V gene encodes CDR1 WNHNN and CDR2 SYGVQD (reference sequence).